Reported below is one T cell receptor (beta chain). Its binding antigen is unknown. No base quality values were provided; no much bigger clone lies one nucleotide off. The junction shows trimming of 2 bases on V and 9 bases on J, plus 15 bases between the germline ends. The CDR3 sequence holds 13 residues, the cysteine and phenylalanine included. The read is trimmed to its CDR3 DNA, 39 bases read in frame from base 1. For CDR1 and CDR2, the germline V gene (reference sequence) lists SGHNT and YYREEE. The cohort consisted of some 670 healthy bone marrow donors. At the time of sampling, every cohort member was nominally healthy, though immune exposures that went unrecorded were likely present. The donor tested CMV seropositive, placing the donor among the 289 seropositive members of the cohort. Every donor gave a peripheral blood sample, and the peripheral blood mononuclear cells from that sample were used for TCR beta sequencing. The Qiagen DNeasy Blood Extraction Kit was used to extract genomic DNA from the blood cell samples.

The data derive from a study of cytomegalovirus exposure and HLA in healthy donors (TCRdb year 2017). Turning to the overall study: According to an earlier analysis of a few hundred of the donors, about 179 million T cells yielded 117 million unique TCR beta sequences and around 300 Gb of sequence data. All discovery cohort repertoires had been generated on a single sequencing platform. Donor age, sex, ethnicity and CMV serostatus were collected together with the repertoire data. Of the 398 genotyped donors, roughly 85% fell in the genetic ancestry cluster associated with self-reported Caucasian donors. The number of typed donors differed by locus: roughly 629-630 for A, B, C, DRB1 and DQB1; 500 to 550 for DQA1; around 580 for DPA1; and some 430 for DPB1. Rather than drawing on any new phenotypic data, the later analysis identified candidate immune exposures from TCR beta sequences and the way those sequences occurred across donors. Across 398 genotyped donors of the cohort, an average of approximately 240,000 unique TCR beta nucleotide sequences per donor were sequenced, and around 20% of those sequences were non-productive. A later genetic analysis took genome-wide SNP genotypes for about 55% of the 666 donors and used that subset as a discovery cohort. A later analysis re-examined previously published TCR beta repertoires from 610 or so donors and added high-resolution HLA genotyping to investigate patterns of TCR occurrence. The study profiled the T cell repertoires of 550 to 700 subjects by immunosequencing and related them to cytomegalovirus serostatus. An early release covering around 630 HLA-typed donors comprised 300 to 350 gigabases of sequencing data and about 90 million unique TCR sequences. Because of strong linkage in the cohort, roughly 5 DR-DQ haplotypes were treated as single units for association and clustering. The study combined high-throughput TCR immunosequencing, statistical association of individual TCRs with disease status, and machine learning to predict cytomegalovirus infection status. A separate validation cohort of more than 100 different subjects was used in addition to the roughly 720-subject first cohort. HLA typing included class I and class II loci at four-digit resolution. In an earlier analysis of roughly 600 of the donors, high-throughput TCR beta sequencing was used to judge whether each TCR beta V gene segment behaved as functional or pseudogenic. The study was designed to test whether signatures of past pathogen exposure could be identified by cataloging public T cell receptors.

The full study reports these points: Several of the top co-occurrence clusters appeared to be linked to parvovirus B19, influenza, CMV and Epstein-Barr virus, according to a later analysis. In a later analysis, HLA-associated TCR beta chains showed more clonal expansion and lower generation probabilities than non-associated chains that were equally common. Cytomegalovirus status was reported to be diagnosed by the classifier with high specificity and sensitivity in both the original and validation cohorts. When HLA alleles, especially DR and DQ, strongly co-occurred, attributing TCR associations to individual alleles was difficult. This cohort had only TCR beta chains sequenced, and the lack of alpha or paired-chain data limited which features could be detected. A later analysis found that most CMV-associated TCR beta chains appeared HLA-restricted, with HLA associations seemingly driven largely by CMV exposure. A later analysis found that TCR association rates varied across HLA loci, with DRB1 alleles showing the most associated TCRs and HLA-C alleles the fewest. Because counts were too low, more than 15 rarely observed V segments, including chromosome 9 orphons, were excluded from the earlier analysis of around 590 of the donors. An association between a missense DCLRE1C variant and V-gene and J-gene trimming of TCR beta chains was found in a later genetic analysis and replicated in an independent cohort. A further reported finding was that TCR beta sequences accurately predicted the HLA-A and HLA-B alleles for most subjects in the first cohort. The study gave a list of 150 to 200 TCR beta chains associated with cytomegalovirus. In a later analysis, 16,951 TCR beta sequences were associated with specific HLA alleles at a false discovery rate of 0.05. In vitro tests confirmed that a few of the cytomegalovirus-associated TCR beta chains recognize cytomegalovirus antigens. A cluster of highly shared sequence variants was judged likely to represent a technical artifact of the sequencing pipeline. Most TCR sequences were seen in very few donors, while some public TCRs were found in many individuals. Because the 87-base-pair reads could not distinguish some IMGT-functional V segments, including TRBV6-2 and TRBV6-3, those segments were excluded. In an earlier analysis of roughly 500 of the donors, most TCR beta V segments appeared in productive rearrangements about 87% or about 30% of the time, broadly matching IMGT annotations. Correlated functional status among segregating V segments might reflect linkage disequilibrium, but an unknown experimental factor could not be ruled out. Immune exposure information for the cohort was limited to CMV serostatus. According to the authors, the approach could potentially be generalized to other disease states and immunological phenotypes. Because HLA typing was unavailable for some donors at each locus, only the typed subset was used in association tests. Sequencing depth was assumed to be roughly uniform across donors in the presence/absence analyses, though that assumption may not hold. In a later genetic analysis, fewer N-insertions in productive TCRs were reported among donors in an Asian-associated ancestry cluster than the roughly 640-donor mean.

Library prep was done by the immunoSEQ multiplex PCR assay. For the multiplex PCR, a mixture combining 60 forward primers for TCR Vbeta segments and 13 reverse primers for TCR Jbeta segments was used. A multiplex PCR assay on genomic DNA amplified the CDR3 region of rearranged TCR beta genes. The amplified TCR beta libraries were sequenced on the Illumina HiSeq System as 87-base-pair reads. In the authors' own workflow: A later analysis counted about 80 million unique TCR beta chains across the 650 to 800 repertoires, and 10 million to 11 million of these chains were shared by at least two donors. Raw reads were error-corrected and collapsed into unique sequences by a nearest-neighbor algorithm in which closely related sequences were merged to remove PCR and sequencing errors. To assign V, D and J gene segments, CDR3 sequences were aligned to IMGT reference sequences. For a sequence to be retained, at least a six-nucleotide match to both a V gene segment and a J gene segment was required. A rearrangement was called productive if the CDR3 had no stop codons and remained in frame with V and J, and every other rearrangement was called non-productive. CDR3 was defined according to IMGT convention as the region running from the second conserved V-encoded cysteine to the conserved J-encoded phenylalanine. In an earlier analysis of 587 of the donors, sequences lacking an unambiguous match to a single V gene segment were excluded. In an earlier analysis of several hundred of the donors, a V segment was called functional when productive rearrangements were above 56.7%, and segregating when the standard deviation between donors exceeded 5%. A statistical classification framework was built for diagnosing cytomegalovirus status from the catalog of TCR beta chain sequences. A later analysis assigned V and J genes by comparing TCR nucleotide sequences with IMGT/GENE-DB human TR gene sequences. A later analysis assigned CDR3 sequences and most-parsimonious VDJ recombination scenarios with the TCRdist pipeline. A later analysis defined each TCR beta chain by its CDR3 amino acid sequence plus V-gene family, and excluded reads lacking a unique V-gene family. As a way to deal with suspected cross-contamination and a sequencing artifact, a later analysis dropped 450 to 700 nucleotide sequences that were highly shared and had low generation probability. In a later analysis, a clonal expansion index for each public chain was calculated from normalized within-repertoire ranks of inferred template counts. In a later analysis, generation probabilities were computed using a VDJ recombination model fitted to out-of-frame rearrangements, and the results were checked against IGoR. A later analysis scored TCR-TCR, TCR-HLA and TCR-CMV co-occurrence with hypergeometric tests, applying a repertoire-size bias correction to TCR pairs. To estimate false discovery rates, a later analysis permuted the HLA or CMV assignments 20 times. In a later analysis, co-occurring TCRs were grouped using DBSCAN, with TCRdist sequence similarity added in when clustering inside HLA-allele-positive subsets. For co-occurrence clustering, repertoires with fewer than 30,000 or more than 120,000 public chains were excluded, along with 4 to 6 repertoires with anomalous nucleotide sharing. What TCRdb holds here is the immuneACCESS table cut down to in-frame rearrangements. Part of the clones is not present; checked against another copy, under half of the missing clones reflect an unresolved V gene, and the others are unexplained. V, J and clone size were drawn from that table, and D and trimming were deduced from the DNA. This sample lists 35,000 to 40,000 clones; about 66% were detected once. Roughly 18% of the sample is taken by the ten largest.

The sample consisted of PBMCs. This chain joins TRBV5-4 to TRBJ2-7, with no confident D gene call. This TCR came from a man aged 45-60 years in good health and CMV-seropositive. The nucleotide sequence is TGTGCCAGCAGCTTTGCGGCCTCCGCCGGGCAGTACTTC. Translation gives CASSFAASAGQYF.